The 14 T cell receptor beta chains below all came from one sample that was sequenced in a study of shared clonotypes between healthy human individuals. Sequencing was performed with immunoSEQ multiplex PCR; in TCRdb, only in-frame clones are kept and a portion is missing. In the table there are roughly 640,000 clones, around 74% of which are singletons. The sequencing sample was made of memory CD4+ T cells sorted from blood. Sample subset: CD45RA-negative fraction. All receptors derive from a young woman in good health.

This chain's CDR3 is CASSHDIHTEAFF. CDR3 DNA: TGTGCCAGCAGCCATGACATACACACTGAAGCTTTCTTT. The chain joins TRBV7-9 to TRBJ1-1; no clear D gene. Germline-derived CDR1 and CDR2 are SEHNR and FQNEAQ (reference sequence). Trimming shortened V by 5 bases and J by 3 bases, and 10 bases separated the two germline ends. This CDR3 is 13 amino acids long.

V and J are TRBV14 and TRBJ2-1; D not resolved. Trimming removed 0 bases from V and 1 base from J, with 7 bases in between. CDR1 is SGHDN, CDR2 FVKESK, per germline. This CDR3 is built from 15 residues. The CDR3: CASSQESESYNEQFF. Here the CDR3 DNA reads TGTGCCAGCAGCCAAGAAAGCGAGTCCTACAATGAGCAGTTCTTC. Full variable domain (missing parts from reference TRBV14 and TRBJ2-1): EAGVTQFPSHSVIEKGQTVTLRCDPISGHDNLYWYRRVMGKEIKFLLHFVKESKQDESGMPNNRFLAERTGGTYSTLKVQPAELEDSGVYFCASSQESESYNEQFFGPGTRLTVL.

This chain links TRBV5-1 with TRBJ2-5, with TRBD2 matching 8 bases. The CDR3 covers 16 residues. The germline CDR1 and CDR2 sequences are SGHRS and YFSETQ. V shed 4 bases, J shed 5 bases, and the junction held 13 bases outside the gene matches. This CDR3 is CASSLTAGVFSETQYF. The CDR3, as DNA: TGCGCCAGCAGCCTCACAGCGGGAGTTTTCTCTGAGACCCAGTACTTC. The complete variable domain, with remaining parts taken from reference TRBV5-1 and TRBJ2-5, reads KAGVTQTPRYLIKTRGQQVTLSCSPISGHRSVSWYQQTPGQGLQFLFEYFSETQRNKGNFPGRFSGRQFSNSRSEMNVSTLELGDSALYLCASSLTAGVFSETQYFGPGTRLLVL.

This rearrangement joins TRBV7-2 to TRBJ2-3, with 13 bases lining up with TRBD2. The germline V gene encodes CDR1 SGHTA and CDR2 FQGNSA. The CDR3 sequence is 15 residues long. Unmatched junction bases numbered 4, after V lost 5 bases and J lost 5 bases. The CDR3 spells CASSTGTSGIDTQYF. For the CDR3, the DNA is TGTGCCAGCAGCACCGGGACTAGCGGGATAGATACGCAGTATTTT.

This clone appeared a single time. The rearrangement uses TRBV19 and TRBJ1-2; maybe TRBD1 (5 bases). Germline CDR1 reads LNHDA; CDR2 reads SQIVND (reference sequence). Trimming removed 1 base at V and 7 bases at J, with 13 bases between. There are 14 residues in the CDR3. This CDR3 reads CASSIVQGGTGYTF. CDR3 in DNA: TGTGCCAGTAGTATAGTCCAGGGAGGCACTGGCTACACCTTC.

This rearrangement joins TRBV18 to TRBJ2-2; unclear D gene. The CDR3 is 14 residues long. The ends were cut back, 1 base at V and 5 bases at J, with 8 bases in the middle. Germline values: CDR1 KGHSH, CDR2 LQKENI. CDR3 nucleotides: TGTGCCAGCTCACCACTAGGTGGAACCGGGGAGCTGTTTTTT. Encoded protein: CASSPLGGTGELFF.

The DNA for the CDR3 is TGTGCCAGCAGCGTAGATAGCGGGAGGGCCCCCAGGGAGACCCAGTACTTC. As protein: CASSVDSGRAPRETQYF. J is TRBJ2-5 and V is TRBV9, with 11 nucleotides matching TRBD2. This CDR3 contains 17 residues. V was pared by 0 bases and J by 5 bases, with 9 bases of the junction left unmatched. Germline values: CDR1 SGDLS, CDR2 YYNGEE.

In this sample, this clone turned up a few times. The chain has TRBV7-8 and TRBJ2-4; D is unresolved. Germline CDR1 is SGHVS and CDR2 is FQNEAQ. The CDR3 runs to 12 residues. Trimming took 0 bases from V and 8 from J, leaving 5 bases between them. Here the CDR3 DNA reads TGTGCCAGCAGCTTAGCTTCCCACATTCAGTACTTC. This encodes CASSLASHIQYF.

The J gene is TRBJ1-3, the V gene TRBV28; D gene uncertain. The ends were cut back, 6 bases at V and 1 base at J, with 16 bases in the middle. Germline-derived CDR1 and CDR2 are MDHEN and SYDVKM. The CDR3 has 16 amino acids. CDR3 region: CASSTPLGYSGNTIYF. The DNA of the CDR3 is TGTGCCAGCAGCACCCCTCTGGGGTATTCTGGAAACACCATATATTTT.

This chain connects TRBV28 to TRBJ2-1, with 10 bases lining up with TRBD2. There are 15 residues in the CDR3. Losses at the gene ends were 4 bases for V and 5 bases for J; bases not matched to a gene: 5. Germline CDR1 MDHEN, CDR2 SYDVKM. Here the CDR3 DNA reads TGTGCCAGCAGTTCTAGCGGGAGAGAAAACAATGAGCAGTTCTTC. This gives the protein CASSSSGRENNEQFF.

The rearrangement joins TRBV11-2 to TRBJ2-1; perhaps TRBD2 as D (6 bases). CDR3 length equals 16 residues. V lost 4 bases to trimming and J lost 0 bases, with 13 bases between them. Germline assignment: CDR1 SGHAT and CDR2 FQNNGV. The CDR3 DNA reads TGTGCCAGCAGCTGGGACTGGGCGATCTCCTACAATGAGCAGTTCTTC. Its translation: CASSWDWAISYNEQFF.

In DNA form, the CDR3 reads TGTGCCAGCAGCGTTCGGACAGGGGACTACTACGAGCAGTACTTC. Protein product: CASSVRTGDYYEQYF. V usage is TRBV9 and J usage is TRBJ2-7; TRBD1 aligns across 9 bases. The V gene end was trimmed by 2 bases and the J gene end by 3 bases; junction bases not matched to a gene: 6. This CDR3 contains 15 residues. Germline values: CDR1 SGDLS, CDR2 YYNGEE.

This clone was counted only a few times. The rearrangement joins TRBV9 to TRBJ2-1, with 14 nucleotides matching TRBD2. CDR1 is SGDLS and CDR2 is YYNGEE in the germline V gene. The V and J ends lost 0 bases and 1 base, in that order; junction bases with no gene match: 9. CDR3 length: 20 amino acids. CDR3 region: CASSVAGLAGVKGSYNEQFF. In DNA, the CDR3 is TGTGCCAGCAGCGTAGCGGGACTAGCGGGAGTAAAGGGGTCCTACAATGAGCAGTTCTTC.

This chain uses TRBV7-8 with TRBJ2-7; D ambiguous. Germline V gene data show CDR1 as SGHVS and CDR2 as FQNEAQ. The V and J ends lost 5 bases and 2 bases respectively, with 16 bases between them. This CDR3 is built from 15 residues. The CDR3 DNA follows: TGTGCCAGCAGCCCCCAACGGGTTCGCGCCTACGAGCAGTACTTC. As protein: CASSPQRVRAYEQYF.